The count of the clone carrying this TCR beta chain is one. Every subset's genomic DNA went evenly onto several immunoSEQ plates. Per the authors' pipeline: ImmunoSEQ output lacked quality scores and full-length reads, limiting matched filtering. Generated by immunoSEQ multiplex PCR, the TCRdb table keeps only in-frame clones and is missing some. That table gives V, J and clone size, and the DNA gave D and trimming. The table records about 2 million clones, over 85% of them present only once. The CDR3 length is 14 residues. Germline CDR1 reads MDHEN; CDR2 reads SYDVKM. Trimming cost V 3 bases and J 4 bases, with 10 bases left between them. This entry is derived from a study of shared clonotypes between healthy human individuals. The naive CD8 subset, CD45RO-negative cells positively selected for CCR7, excluded terminally differentiated effector memory CD45RA+ cells.

The receptor was isolated from a man aged 18 to 35 in good health. Sequences were obtained from naive CD8+ T cells sorted from blood. The gene calls are TRBV28 and TRBJ1-5; the D is unclear. CDR3 nucleotides: TGTGCCAGCAGTTTTACCTTGTCTAATCAGCCCCAGCATTTT. Residues: CASSFTLSNQPQHF.